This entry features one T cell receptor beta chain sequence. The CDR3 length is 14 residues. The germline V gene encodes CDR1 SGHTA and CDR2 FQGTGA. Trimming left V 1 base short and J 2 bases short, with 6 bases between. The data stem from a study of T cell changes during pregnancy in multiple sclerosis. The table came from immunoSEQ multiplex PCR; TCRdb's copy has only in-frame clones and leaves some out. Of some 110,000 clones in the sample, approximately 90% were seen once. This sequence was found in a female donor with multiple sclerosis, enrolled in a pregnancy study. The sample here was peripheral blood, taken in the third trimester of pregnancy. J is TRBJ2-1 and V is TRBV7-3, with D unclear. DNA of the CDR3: TGTGCCAGCAGCTTAAATGGAGCCTACAATGAGCAGTTCTTC. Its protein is CASSLNGAYNEQFF.